The entry below gives a single T cell receptor (beta chain) sequence along with its context. This clonotype was counted at least ten times. Its antigen specificity is not known. The record has no base qualities; no much larger clone is one base away. The data originate from a study of CD8 T cells in ankylosing spondylitis (dated by TCRdb to 2016 to 2017). For the wider study: The study profiled T cell receptor beta repertoires in healthy donors and ankylosing spondylitis patients to find disease-linked TCR variants. The whole study cohort included about a hundred healthy donors and around 25 ankylosing spondylitis patients. Peripheral blood was sampled, and synovial fluid was also collected from ankylosing spondylitis patients. Study-level results and caveats: A TCR beta motif made up of under ten highly homologous amino acid variants appeared to be characteristic of blood from ankylosing spondylitis patients. According to the report, matched synovial fluid samples from ankylosing spondylitis patients were significantly enriched for the disease-linked clones. Some motif variants were previously reported in synovial fluid and blood of reactive arthritis patients, suggesting common disease-initiation mechanisms. The disease-linked clones showed a CD8+ phenotype and occurred at relatively low frequencies in peripheral blood.

The data were produced on an Illumina HiSeq 2500. Quantitative 5'-RACE with molecular barcodes was used to prepare TCR beta libraries. Turning to the authors' computational methods: A new computational method, built on a probabilistic model of VDJ rearrangement, was used to identify disease-linked TCR variants. TCRdb itself trimmed the public reads at Q25 with fastp, ran MiXCR and retained productive beta chains. One record per CDR3 amino acid sequence lists the most common genes and DNA. Clone size and V and J calls follow TCRdb, not the original study. This sample is represented by 29,000 or so distinct CDR3 sequences; 5% to 5.5% of them were singletons. The top ten constitute about 1.7% of the sample. The trim is 4 bases for V and 5 bases for J, with a gap of 23 bases between the germline ends. CDR1 and CDR2 are drawn from the germline V gene: SGDLS, YYNGEE. The CDR3, from cysteine to phenylalanine, totals 17 residues. Just CDR3 DNA is preserved here, 51 bases in frame from base 1.

The clonotype was recovered from a female donor with ankylosing spondylitis or in good health (not recorded which). Sequencing was carried out using blood, either unsorted or a sorted T cell fraction (not recorded which). The receptor chain draws on TRBV9 and TRBJ2-3, and the D gene may be TRBD2, 5 bases matching. The CDR3 reads as follows: CASSRTQGGTSRDTQYF. The bases read TGTGCCAGCAGCCGGACTCAAGGCGGAACCTCACGAGATACGCAGTATTTT.